This T cell receptor (beta chain) was found in a study of T cell repertoires in cytomegalovirus infection. This clonotype has ten or more counts. TCRdb passed the reads through MiXCR, listing each CDR3 protein once. Seen here are roughly 250,000 distinct CDR3 sequences, over 9% observed once, and the top ten hold 1.5% to 2%. V lost 1 base to trimming and J lost 6 bases; unmatched junction nucleotides: 6. Germline V gene sequence: CDR1 SGHTA, CDR2 FQGNSA. The CDR3 is made up of 15 amino acids. The chain combines TRBV7-2 with TRBJ2-3; TRBD2 matches 8 bases. Sequencing was done on a sample of PBMCs. This clonotype was sampled from a human donor in good health (CMV status not recorded). Some clones in this sample may be carry-over from other donors' samples. The CDR3: CASSLVSGGADTQYF. For the CDR3, the DNA is TGTGCCAGCAGCTTAGTAAGCGGGGGCGCGGATACGCAGTATTTT.